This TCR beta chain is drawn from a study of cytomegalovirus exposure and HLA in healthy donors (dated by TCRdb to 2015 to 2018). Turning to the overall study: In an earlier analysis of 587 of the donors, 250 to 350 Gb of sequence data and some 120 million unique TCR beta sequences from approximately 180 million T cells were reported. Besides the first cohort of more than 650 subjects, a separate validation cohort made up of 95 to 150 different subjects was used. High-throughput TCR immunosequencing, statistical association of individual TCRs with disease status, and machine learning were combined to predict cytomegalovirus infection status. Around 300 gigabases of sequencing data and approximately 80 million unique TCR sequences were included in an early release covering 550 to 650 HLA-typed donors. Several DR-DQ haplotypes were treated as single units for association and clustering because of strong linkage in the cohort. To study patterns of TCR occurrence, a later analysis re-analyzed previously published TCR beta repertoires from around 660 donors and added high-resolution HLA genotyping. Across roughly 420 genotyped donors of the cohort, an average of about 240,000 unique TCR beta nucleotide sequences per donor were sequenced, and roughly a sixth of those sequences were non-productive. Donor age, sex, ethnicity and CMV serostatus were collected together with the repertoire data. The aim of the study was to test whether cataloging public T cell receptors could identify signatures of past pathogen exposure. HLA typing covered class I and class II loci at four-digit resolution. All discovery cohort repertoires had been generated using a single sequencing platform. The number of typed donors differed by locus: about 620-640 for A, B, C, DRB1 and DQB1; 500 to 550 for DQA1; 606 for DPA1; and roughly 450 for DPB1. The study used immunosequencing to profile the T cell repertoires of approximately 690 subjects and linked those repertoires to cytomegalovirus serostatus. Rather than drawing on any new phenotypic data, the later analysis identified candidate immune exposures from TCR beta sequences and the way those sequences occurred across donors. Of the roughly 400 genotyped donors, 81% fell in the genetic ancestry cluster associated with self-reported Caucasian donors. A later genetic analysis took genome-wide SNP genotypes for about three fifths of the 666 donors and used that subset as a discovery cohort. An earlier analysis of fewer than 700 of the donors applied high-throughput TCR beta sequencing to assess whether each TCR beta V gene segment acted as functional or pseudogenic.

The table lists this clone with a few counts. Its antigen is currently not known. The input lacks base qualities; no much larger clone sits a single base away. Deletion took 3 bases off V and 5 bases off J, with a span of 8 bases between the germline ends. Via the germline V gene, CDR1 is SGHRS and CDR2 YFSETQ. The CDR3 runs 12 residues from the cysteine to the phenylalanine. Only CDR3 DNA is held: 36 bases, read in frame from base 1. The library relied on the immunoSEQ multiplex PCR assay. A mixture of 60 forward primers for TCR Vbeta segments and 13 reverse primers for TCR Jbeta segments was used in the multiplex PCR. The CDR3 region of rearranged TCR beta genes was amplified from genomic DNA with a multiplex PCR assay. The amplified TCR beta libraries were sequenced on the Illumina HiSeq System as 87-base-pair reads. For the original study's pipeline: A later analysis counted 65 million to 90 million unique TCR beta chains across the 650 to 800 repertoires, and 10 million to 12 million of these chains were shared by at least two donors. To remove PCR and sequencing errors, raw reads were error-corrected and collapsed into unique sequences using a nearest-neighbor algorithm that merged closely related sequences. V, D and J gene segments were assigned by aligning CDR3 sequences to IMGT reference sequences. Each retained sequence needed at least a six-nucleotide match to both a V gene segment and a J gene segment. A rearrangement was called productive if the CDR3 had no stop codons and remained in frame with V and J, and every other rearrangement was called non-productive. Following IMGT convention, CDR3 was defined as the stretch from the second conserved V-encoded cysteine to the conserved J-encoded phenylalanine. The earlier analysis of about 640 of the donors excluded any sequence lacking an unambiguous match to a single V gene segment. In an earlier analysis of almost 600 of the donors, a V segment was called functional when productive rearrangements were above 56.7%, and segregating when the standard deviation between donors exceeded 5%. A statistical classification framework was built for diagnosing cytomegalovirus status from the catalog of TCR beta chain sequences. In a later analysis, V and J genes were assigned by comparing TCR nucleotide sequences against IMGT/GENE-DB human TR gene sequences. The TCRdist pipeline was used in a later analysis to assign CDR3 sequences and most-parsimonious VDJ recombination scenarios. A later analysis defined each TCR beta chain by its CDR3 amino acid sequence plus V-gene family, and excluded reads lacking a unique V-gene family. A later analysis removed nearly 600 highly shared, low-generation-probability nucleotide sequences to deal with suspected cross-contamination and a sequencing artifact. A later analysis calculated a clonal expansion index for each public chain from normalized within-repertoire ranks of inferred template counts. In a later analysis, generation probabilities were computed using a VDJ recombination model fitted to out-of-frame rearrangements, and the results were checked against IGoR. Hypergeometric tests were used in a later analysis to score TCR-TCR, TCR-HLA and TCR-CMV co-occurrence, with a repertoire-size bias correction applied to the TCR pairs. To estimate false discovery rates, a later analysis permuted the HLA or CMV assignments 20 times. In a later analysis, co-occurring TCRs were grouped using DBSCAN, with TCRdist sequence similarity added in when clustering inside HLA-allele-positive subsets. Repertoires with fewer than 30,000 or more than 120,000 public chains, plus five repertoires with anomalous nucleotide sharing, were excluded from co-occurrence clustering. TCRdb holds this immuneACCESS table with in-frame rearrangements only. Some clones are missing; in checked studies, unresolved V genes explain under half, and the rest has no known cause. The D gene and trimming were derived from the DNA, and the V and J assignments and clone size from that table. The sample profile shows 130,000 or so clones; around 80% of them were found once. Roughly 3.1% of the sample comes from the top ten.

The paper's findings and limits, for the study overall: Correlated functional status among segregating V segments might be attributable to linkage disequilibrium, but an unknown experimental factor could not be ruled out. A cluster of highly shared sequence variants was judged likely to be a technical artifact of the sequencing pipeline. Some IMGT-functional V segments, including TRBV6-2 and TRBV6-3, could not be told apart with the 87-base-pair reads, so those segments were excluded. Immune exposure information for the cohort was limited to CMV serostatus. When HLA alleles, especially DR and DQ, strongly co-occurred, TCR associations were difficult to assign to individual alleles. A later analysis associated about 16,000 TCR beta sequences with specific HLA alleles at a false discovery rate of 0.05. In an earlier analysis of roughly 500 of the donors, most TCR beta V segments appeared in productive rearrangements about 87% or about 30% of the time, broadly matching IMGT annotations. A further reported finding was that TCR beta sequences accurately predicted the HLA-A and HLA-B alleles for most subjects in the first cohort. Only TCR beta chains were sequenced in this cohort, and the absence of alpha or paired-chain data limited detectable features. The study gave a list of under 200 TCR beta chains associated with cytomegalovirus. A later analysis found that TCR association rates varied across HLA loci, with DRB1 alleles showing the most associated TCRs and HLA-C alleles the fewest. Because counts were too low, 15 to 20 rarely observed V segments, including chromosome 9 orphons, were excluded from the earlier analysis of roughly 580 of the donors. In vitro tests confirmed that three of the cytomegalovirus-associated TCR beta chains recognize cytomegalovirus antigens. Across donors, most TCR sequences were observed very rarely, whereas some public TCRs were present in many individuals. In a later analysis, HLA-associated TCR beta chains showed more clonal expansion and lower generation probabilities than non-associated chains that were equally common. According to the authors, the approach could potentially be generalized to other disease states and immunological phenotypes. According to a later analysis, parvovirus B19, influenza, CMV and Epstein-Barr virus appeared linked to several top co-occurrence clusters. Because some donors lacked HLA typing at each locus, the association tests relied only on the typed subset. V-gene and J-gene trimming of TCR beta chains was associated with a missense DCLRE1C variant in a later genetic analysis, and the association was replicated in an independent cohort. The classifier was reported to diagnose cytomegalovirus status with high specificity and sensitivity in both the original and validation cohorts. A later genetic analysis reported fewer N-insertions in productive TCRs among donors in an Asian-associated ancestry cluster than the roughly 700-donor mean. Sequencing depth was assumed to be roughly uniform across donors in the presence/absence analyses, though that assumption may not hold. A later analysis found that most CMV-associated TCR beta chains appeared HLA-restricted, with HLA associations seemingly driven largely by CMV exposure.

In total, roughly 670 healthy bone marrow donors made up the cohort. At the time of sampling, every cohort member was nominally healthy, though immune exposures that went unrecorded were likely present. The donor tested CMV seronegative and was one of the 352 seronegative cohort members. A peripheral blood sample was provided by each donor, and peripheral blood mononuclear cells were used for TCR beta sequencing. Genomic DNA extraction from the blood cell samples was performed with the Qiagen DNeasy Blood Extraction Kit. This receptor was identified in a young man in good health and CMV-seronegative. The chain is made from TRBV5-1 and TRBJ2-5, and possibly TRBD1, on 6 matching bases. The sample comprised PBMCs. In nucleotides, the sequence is TGCGCCAGCAGCTCAACAGGGGAGACCCAGTACTTC. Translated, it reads CASSSTGETQYF.